Only a few counts were recorded for the clone carrying this T cell receptor (beta chain). Its specificity is not known. The read terminates 3 residues before the CDR3 end, so the remaining end is supplied by the germline J gene. Sequencing input was equivalent genomic DNA from CVID and controls. Repertoires were generated with immunoSEQ multiplex PCR, while TCRdb's copy carries only in-frame clones and drops some. Observed in the sample are about 23,000 clones, none of them singletons. Patients and controls were mostly of Caucasian heritage. All CVID subjects were on immunoglobulin replacement for at least one year. The data belong to a study of T cell clonality in common variable immunodeficiency. Study-level findings and limits: In common variable immunodeficiency, TCR beta chains reportedly carried fewer deletions and N-nucleotide insertions.

This CDR3 has 16 amino acids. The trim removed 2 bases at V and 6 bases at J, leaving 10 bases unmatched. Germline-derived CDR1 and CDR2 are KGHSH and LQKENI. The chain couples TRBV18 to TRBJ2-1; 7 bases align to TRBD2. The receptor's source is a human donor with common variable immunodeficiency. The sample comprised peripheral blood mononuclear cells. The CDR3 sequence is CASSPSLGGSSNEQFF. The sequenced part of the CDR3 DNA is TGTGCCAGCTCACCATCCTTGGGCGGGAGTTCCAATGAG.